This T cell receptor (beta chain) was obtained from a study of cytomegalovirus exposure and HLA in healthy donors. General study results and limits: It was taken for granted in presence/absence analyses that sequencing depth across donors was roughly uniform.

For this clone: Its antigen is unknown.

The PCR ran on 60 Vbeta and 13 Jbeta primers. Data came from immunoSEQ multiplex PCR; TCRdb stores just in-frame clones and leaves some out. The sample carries about 170,000 clones, roughly 80% recorded once. V lost 4 bases and J lost 4; bases outside the gene matches: 9. This CDR3 is 16 amino acids long. Germline CDR1 is MGHRA and CDR2 is YSYEKL. Sequenced sample: PBMCs. This receptor was identified in a female donor in good health and CMV-seronegative. This rearrangement joins TRBV4-1 to TRBJ1-5; 8 bases agree with TRBD1. Written as DNA, the CDR3 is TGCGCCAGCAGCCCCTCCGGGACAGGTAGAAATCAGCCCCAGCATTTT. It translates to CASSPSGTGRNQPQHF.